The 22 T cell receptor beta chains listed next were all sequenced from one sample in a study of beta chain features in type 1 diabetes. Expressed TCRB transcripts got sequenced, as all isolated RNA was reverse transcribed. The protocol was immunoSEQ multiplex PCR, while the TCRdb copy is restricted to in-frame clones and leaves out a portion. The repertoire includes about 290,000 clones, around 7.8% of them detected once, and more than 0.8% sits in the top ten. Sequenced input: central memory CD4+ T cells from blood. All receptors come from a woman under 30 in good health.

This clone was detected many times. The V gene is TRBV20-1, the J gene TRBJ2-7, with D possibly being TRBD1 (5 bases). This CDR3 has 11 amino acids. V dropped 7 bases and J dropped 3 bases, with 10 bases sitting between them. Germline lookup yields CDR1 DFQATT and CDR2 SNEGSKA (reference sequence). CDR3 amino acids: CSVHQGYEQYF. CDR3 nucleotide sequence: TGCAGTGTTCATCAGGGCTACGAGCAGTACTTC.

This clone showed up just a few times. The V call is TRBV7-9, the J call TRBJ1-6; no reliable D call. From germline, CDR1 is SEHNR and CDR2 FQNEAQ (reference sequence). CDR3 length: 15 residues. V lost 5 bases, J lost 9 bases, and 17 bases lay in between. CDR3: CASSPPGGGSSPLHF. CDR3 in DNA: TGTGCCAGCAGCCCCCCGGGTGGCGGATCTTCACCCCTCCACTTT.

This clone came up a few times. This rearrangement joins TRBV4-2 to TRBJ1-2; 8 nucleotides match TRBD1. Germline V gene lookup returns CDR1 LGHNA and CDR2 YNFKEQ. The CDR3 spans 16 residues. After removal of 6 bases from V and 2 bases from J, the junction contained 11 bases not matched to a gene. The CDR3 reads CASSKAGTGLNYGYTF. CDR3 in DNA: TGTGCCAGCAGTAAAGCCGGGACAGGTCTCAACTATGGCTACACCTTC.

This chain uses TRBV6-5 with TRBJ1-1; no reliable D call. The V gene lost 7 bases and the J gene lost 0 bases, with 6 bases spanning the gap. The germline CDR1 and CDR2 sequences are MNHEY and SVGAGI. The CDR3 is 12 amino acids. The CDR3 spells CASIDMNTEAFF. In nucleotides, the CDR3 is TGTGCCAGCATCGACATGAACACTGAAGCTTTCTTT.

The chain joins TRBV21-1 to TRBJ2-4. TRBV21-1 has pseudogene status. The CDR3 length is 14 residues. This CDR3 reads CASSKSKGFNIQYF. The CDR3 coding sequence is TGTGCCAGCAGCAAAAGTAAAGGGTTTAACATTCAGTACTTC.

This clone came up a few times. The V gene is TRBV5-4, the J gene TRBJ2-7; D is undetermined. V gave up 4 bases and J gave up 3 bases, with 11 bases separating them. Germline CDR1 SGHNT, CDR2 YYREEE (reference sequence). CDR3 length equals 13 residues. CDR3 in amino acids: CASSAVLLYEQYV. CDR3 sequence (DNA): TGTGCCAGCAGCGCCGTACTACTCTACGAGCAGTACGTC.

In this sample, this clone turned up a few times. The V call is TRBV27, the J call TRBJ2-3; D remains ambiguous. The CDR3 spans 14 residues. Germline CDR1 is MNHEY and CDR2 is SMNVEV (reference sequence). Trimming pared 3 bases from V and 0 bases from J, leaving 7 bases between. The CDR3 DNA follows: TGTGCCAGCAGTTTTAGGGTTAGCACAGATACGCAGTATTTT. It yields the protein CASSFRVSTDTQYF.

The sample holds a few counts of this clone. The rearrangement joins TRBV30 to TRBJ2-3; D possibly corresponds to TRBD2 (5 bases). Trimming left V 0 bases short and J 0 bases short, with 13 bases between. CDR3 length: 16 residues. Germline lookup yields CDR1 GTSNPN and CDR2 SVGIG (reference sequence). As DNA, the CDR3 is TGTGCCTGGAGTGTAGGTGTAGCGCCTAGCACAGATACGCAGTATTTT. It translates to CAWSVGVAPSTDTQYF.

This clone was picked up a small number of times. The chain uses TRBV18 and TRBJ2-3; D is perhaps TRBD2 (7 bases). In germline, CDR1 is KGHSH, CDR2 LQKENI. Trimming cost V 1 base and J 3 bases, with 14 bases left between them. The CDR3 covers 16 residues. CDR3 in DNA: TGTGCCAGCTCACCACTGGCGGGGGCGGCAACAGATACGCAGTATTTT. Translated, it gives CASSPLAGAATDTQYF. The full variable domain, completed using reference TRBV18 and TRBJ2-3, is NAGVMQNPRHLVRRRGQEARLRCSPMKGHSHVYWYRQLPEEGLKFMVYLQKENIIDESGMPKERFSAEFPKEGPSILRIQQVVRGDSAAYFCASSPLAGAATDTQYFGPGTRLTVL.

This clone has just a few counts. This chain connects TRBV4-3 to TRBJ1-2; D perhaps matches TRBD1 (6 bases). V lost 4 bases, J lost 3 bases, and 18 bases lay in between. The germline CDR1 and CDR2 sequences are LGHNA and YSLEER. CDR3 length: 16 residues. The CDR3 coding sequence is TGCGCCAGCAGCCTAGATTTGGGACAAGACTACTATGGCTACACCTTC. It codes for CASSLDLGQDYYGYTF.

This clone was seen more than once but under ten times. The V gene is TRBV7-3, the J gene TRBJ2-3; TRBD2 matches 12 bases. This CDR3 comprises 16 residues. Germline V gives CDR1 SGHTA, CDR2 FQGTGA. Unmatched junction bases numbered 7, after V lost 5 bases and J lost 4 bases. CDR3 loop: CASSHGLAGGPDTQYF. The CDR3 DNA sequence: TGTGCCAGCAGCCACGGCCTAGCGGGAGGGCCAGATACGCAGTATTTT.

V and J are TRBV6-1 and TRBJ2-5; 13 bases are a match to TRBD2. The V and J ends lost 9 bases and 4 bases, in that order; junction bases with no gene match: 5. Germline V gene data show CDR1 as MNHNS and CDR2 as SASEGT. CDR3 length: 14 residues. The CDR3: CASRLAGGRETQYF. CDR3 nucleotides: TGTGCCAGTCGACTAGCGGGAGGTCGAGAGACCCAGTACTTC.

This clone has a handful of counts. The chain carries TRBV4-2 and TRBJ2-1; 9 positions agree with TRBD2. The J segment lost 7 bases and the V segment lost 0 bases, leaving 4 bases of the junction unmatched. The length of the CDR3 is 15 residues. Germline lookup yields CDR1 LGHNA and CDR2 YNFKEQ. This CDR3 is CASSQEGGGANEQFF. For the CDR3, the DNA is TGTGCCAGCAGCCAAGAGGGCGGGGGGGCGAATGAGCAGTTCTTC.

At least ten counts were recorded for this clone. The chain uses TRBV10-3 and TRBJ1-6; D unresolved. Germline CDR1 and CDR2: ENHRY and SYGVKD. The CDR3 has 16 amino acids. Trimming pared 0 bases from V and 6 bases from J, leaving 12 bases between. Here the CDR3 DNA reads TGTGCCATCAGTGAGTCGAACTCCGGAGGTAATTCACCCCTCCACTTT. It encodes CAISESNSGGNSPLHF.

This clone was detected only a few times. The rearrangement uses TRBV2 and TRBJ2-5; a weak D match, TRBD2 (5 bases). This CDR3 contains 12 residues. Germline CDR1 SNHLY, CDR2 FYNNEI. V shed 8 bases and J shed 5 bases, with 12 bases lying between them. As DNA, the CDR3 is TGTGCCAGCGATGAGGGTCGGGAGACCCAGTACTTC. This translates into CASDEGRETQYF.

This clone was seen more than once but under ten times. This same CDR3 is encoded by further DNA sequences in the sample. The V call is TRBV6-5, the J call TRBJ2-3; D possibly uses TRBD1 or TRBD2 (5 bases each). The ends were cut back, 0 bases at V and 2 bases at J, with 9 bases in the middle. The CDR3 consists of 15 residues. Germline V CDR1 and CDR2: MNHEY, SVGAGI. As DNA, the CDR3 is TGTGCCAGCAGTTACTCGGGGGTTTCCACAGATACGCAGTATTTT. Amino acids: CASSYSGVSTDTQYF.

This clone was seen more than once but under ten times. The chain links TRBV12-5 to TRBJ1-2; TRBD1 matches at 7 bases. Trimming at V came to 6 bases and at J to 4 bases, leaving 5 bases not matched to a gene. This CDR3 has 13 residues. Germline CDR1 LGHNT, CDR2 FRNRAP. The CDR3 reads CASGGQPPYGYTF. The CDR3 DNA reads as TGTGCTAGTGGGGGACAGCCGCCCTATGGCTACACCTTC.

The CDR3 DNA reads TGTGCCAGCAGACAGGACAGTCTTTCTAGCAATCAGCCCCAGCATTTT. Translating it yields CASRQDSLSSNQPQHF. The V call is TRBV28, the J call TRBJ1-5; maybe TRBD1 (6 bases). Germline V gene sequence: CDR1 MDHEN, CDR2 SYDVKM. The CDR3 is made up of 16 amino acids. The germline V and J ends were trimmed by 6 bases and 0 bases, with 15 bases remaining between them.

In this sample, this clone turned up a few times. The rearrangement links TRBV5-1 to TRBJ2-3; 8 positions agree with TRBD1. This CDR3 has 15 residues. Germline assignment: CDR1 SGHRS and CDR2 YFSETQ. The V gene end was trimmed by 4 bases and the J gene end by 0 bases; junction bases not matched to a gene: 4. CDR3 amino acids: CASSPRTGSTDTQYF. In DNA form, the CDR3 reads TGCGCCAGCAGCCCCAGGACAGGGAGCACAGATACGCAGTATTTT. The full variable domain, its missing parts supplied by reference TRBV5-1 and TRBJ2-3, is KAGVTQTPRYLIKTRGQQVTLSCSPISGHRSVSWYQQTPGQGLQFLFEYFSETQRNKGNFPGRFSGRQFSNSRSEMNVSTLELGDSALYLCASSPRTGSTDTQYFGPGTRLTVL.

Concerning this clone: This sample also contains other DNA sequences that code for the same CDR3. This chain joins TRBV5-1 and TRBJ1-1; a possible D gene is TRBD1 (5 bases). The germline V gene has CDR1 SGHRS and CDR2 YFSETQ. The CDR3 length is 13 residues. The V end lost 0 bases, the J end lost 4 bases, and 7 bases lay between the germline ends. The CDR3 region is CASSLERGTEAFF. CDR3 coding DNA: TGCGCCAGCAGCTTGGAGAGGGGCACTGAAGCTTTCTTT.

This clone was detected only a few times. The rearrangement links TRBV29-1 to TRBJ2-1; D may be TRBD2 (5 bases). Trimming took 3 bases from V and 6 from J, leaving 18 bases between them. The CDR3 sequence is 15 residues long. Germline-derived CDR1 and CDR2 are SQVTM and ANQGSEA. The CDR3 DNA sequence: TGCAGCGTTGACTGGAGGTCGGCAGGTATCAATGAGCAGTTCTTC. As protein: CSVDWRSAGINEQFF.

At least ten counts were recorded for this clone. The gene calls are TRBV7-9 and TRBJ2-7, with 10 bases identical to TRBD2. V gave up 7 bases and J gave up 3 bases; unmatched junction bases: 6. The length of the CDR3 is 14 residues. Germline V gene data show CDR1 as SEHNR and CDR2 as FQNEAQ (reference sequence). In DNA form, the CDR3 reads TGTGCCAGCAATCTAGCGGGAGCGAACTACGAGCAGTACTTC. This translates into CASNLAGANYEQYF.